This T cell receptor (beta chain) was captured in a study of CD4+ T cells in melanoma. The study, taken as a whole, reports: A reported correlation linked neoantigen-specific CD4+ T cells to CD8+, macrophage and B cell function. Diverse differentiation states were reported for melanoma neoantigen-specific CD4+ T cells.

Here immunoSEQ multiplex PCR was the method, and the copy in TCRdb shows in-frame clones only, minus some. The sample carries 9,500 to 13,000 clones, approximately 65% recorded once. Germline V lookup: CDR1 SQVTM, CDR2 ANQGSEA. CDR3 size: 15 residues. Trimming left V 4 bases short and J 3 bases short, with 18 bases between. A remark on this clone: The antigen is unknown.

This receptor was taken from a human donor with melanoma. Specimen: cells from a culture (not recorded whether cultured in vitro). The gene calls are TRBV29-1 and TRBJ1-2; D perhaps matches TRBD1 (5 bases). The CDR3 is CSVAGTQPPYYGYTF. The CDR3 DNA is TGCAGCGTTGCGGGGACCCAGCCGCCCTACTATGGCTACACCTTC.